Listed below are T cell receptor beta chains from one sample, sequenced in a study of blood T cell repertoires in COVID-19. TCRdb keeps only in-frame clones here, not all; method: immunoSEQ multiplex PCR. The sample holds 150,000 to 200,000 clones; roughly 88% are singletons and the top ten take roughly 13%. The sequenced sample consisted of PBMCs or T cells enriched from blood (not recorded which). These receptors all come from a woman aged 60 to 75 who had recovered from COVID-19. The CDR3 runs from the conserved cysteine through the conserved F or W. The D gene is left open where the match is weak. The size of a clone is reported for some rows only, either as once, few or many, or as a class for expanded clones.

TRBJ1-5	.	TRBV6-6	.	TGTGCCAGCAGCCAGTGGAATCAGCCCCAGCATTTT	CASSQWNQPQHF
TRBJ2-1	.	TRBV6-5	.	TGTGCCAGCAGTTGGGCGGGCGGAAACAATGAGCAGTTCTTC	CASSWAGGNNEQFF
TRBJ2-7	.	TRBV11-2	.	TGTGCCAGCAGCTTAGAACGGACTTCCTACGAGCAGTACTTC	CASSLERTSYEQYF
TRBJ2-2	.	TRBV21-1	.	TGTGCCAGCATCTACAGCGGGAGTTGCGCCGGGGAGCTGTTTTTT	CASIYSGSCAGELFF
TRBJ1-3	.	TRBV5-1	.	TGCGCCAGCAGCTTGGGCAGGGGAGAAAACACCATATATTTT	CASSLGRGENTIYF
TRBJ1-1	once	TRBV7-6	.	TGTGCCAGCAGCTTAAGGGTAGGGAGGGGCACTGAAGCTTTCTTT	CASSLRVGRGTEAFF
TRBJ2-1	.	TRBV5-1	.	TGCGCCAGCAGTATCGAGTACAATGAGCAGTTCTTC	CASSIEYNEQFF
TRBJ2-1	.	TRBV9	.	TGTGCCAGCAGCGTAGAGGGCAGGGGATCCTACAATGAGCAGTTCTTC	CASSVEGRGSYNEQFF
TRBJ1-4	.	TRBV10-3	TRBD1	TGTGCCACAGGGGACAGGGGGAATGAAAAACTGTTTTTT	CATGDRGNEKLFF
TRBJ1-4	.	TRBV5-5	.	TGTGCCAGCAGCTTGGGGGCGAGTGAAAAACTGTTTTTT	CASSLGASEKLFF
TRBJ1-1	.	TRBV2	TRBD1	TGTGCCAGTAGGCAGGGGGGTGGGAACACTGAAGCTTTCTTT	CASRQGGGNTEAFF
TRBJ1-2	once	TRBV25-1	.	TGTGCCAGCAGTGAATATCGAGGGAACTATGGCTACACCTTC	CASSEYRGNYGYTF
TRBJ1-5	.	TRBV12-5	.	TGTGCCGAACGCGGACCGAGACAGCCTTGGAGCAATCAGCCCCAGCATTTT	CAERGPRQPWSNQPQHF
TRBJ2-7	.	TRBV11-2	.	TGTGCCAGCAGCTTAGCGTTGGACAGCTCCTACGAGCAGTACTTC	CASSLALDSSYEQYF
TRBJ1-1	.	TRBV11-2	TRBD1	TGTGCCAGCAGCGGCCGGGACAGGGCTGAAGCTTTCTTT	CASSGRDRAEAFF
TRBJ2-7	.	TRBV11-2	.	TGTGCCAGCAGCTTAGCGACAAGTTCCGCCTACGAGCAGTACTTC	CASSLATSSAYEQYF
TRBJ2-5	once	TRBV3-1/TRBV3-2	.	TGTGCCAGCAGCCAGGGCCCGTTGGAAGAGACCCAGTACTTC	CASSQGPLEETQYF
TRBJ1-6	.	TRBV27	.	TGTGCCAGCAGAAACAGGGTGACAATGAATTCACCCCTCCACTTT	CASRNRVTMNSPLHF
TRBJ2-5	.	TRBV3-1/TRBV3-2	.	TGTGCCAGCAGGCAACTAGCCCAAGAGACCCAGTACTTC	CASRQLAQETQYF
TRBJ2-7	once	TRBV7-8	TRBD2	TGTGCCAGCAGTACGAACGGGAGGACCTTGGACCCTTACGAGCAGTACTTC	CASSTNGRTLDPYEQYF
TRBJ2-1	.	TRBV11-1	.	TGTGCCAGCAGCTCTCCGCCAGAAAAACAGTACAATGAGCAGTTCTTC	CASSSPPEKQYNEQFF
TRBJ1-6	.	TRBV27	.	TGTGCCAGCAGGAGAGAAGGGGTTAATTCACCCCTCCACTTT	CASRREGVNSPLHF
TRBJ1-6	.	TRBV2	TRBD1	TGTGCCAGCAGTCCGGGACAGGGGGATAATTCACCCCTCCACTTT	CASSPGQGDNSPLHF
TRBJ1-2	.	TRBV28	TRBD1	TGTGCCAGCAGTGGGACAGGGGGAGACTATGGCTACACCTTC	CASSGTGGDYGYTF
TRBJ2-3	.	TRBV28	TRBD2	TGTGCCAGCAAGCCCCCAGGAGGACTAGCGGGTCATGGGACGCAGTATTTT	CASKPPGGLAGHGTQYF
TRBJ2-2	.	TRBV6-5	.	TGTGCCAGCAGTCAGGGAGGCAAGACCGGGGAGCTGTTTTTT	CASSQGGKTGELFF
TRBJ2-7	.	TRBV30	.	TGTGCCTGGAGTGAACAACCCCCCTACGAGCAGTACTTC	CAWSEQPPYEQYF
TRBJ1-2	.	TRBV2	.	TGTGCCAGCAGTGAAGCCCGGGCGGGGGGCTACACCTTC	CASSEARAGGYTF
TRBJ2-2	.	TRBV7-3	TRBD2	TGTGCCAGCAGCTTAGCGGGAGGGTTTCGAACCGGGGAGCTGTTTTTT	CASSLAGGFRTGELFF
TRBJ2-1	.	TRBV19	TRBD1	TGTGCCAGTAAAGACAGGGGGACCTACAATGAGCAGTTCTTC	CASKDRGTYNEQFF
TRBJ1-2	.	TRBV7-9	.	TGTGCCAGCAGCGAAACCCAGACACCAAACTATGGCTACACCTTC	CASSETQTPNYGYTF
TRBJ2-5	.	TRBV5-6	TRBD1	TGTGCCAGCAGACCGACAGGGGAAGAGACCCAGTACTTC	CASRPTGEETQYF
TRBJ1-1	.	TRBV10-2	.	TGCGCCAGCAGTGATTGGGCCAGGACAGCACCTAACACTGAAGCTTTCTTT	CASSDWARTAPNTEAFF
TRBJ2-3	.	TRBV7-9	TRBD2	TGTGCCAGCAGCCCCCGGTCTGTACCTAGCGGGGGGGCTAAGGATACGCAGTATTTT	CASSPRSVPSGGAKDTQYF
TRBJ2-2	.	TRBV5-1	TRBD2	TGCGCCAGCCTTAGCGGGAGTGAGGCTCCCGGGGAGCTGTTTTTT	CASLSGSEAPGELFF
TRBJ2-2	.	TRBV7-3	TRBD2	TGTGCCAGCAGCTTAGCGGGAGGGAACACCGGGGAGCTGTTTTTT	CASSLAGGNTGELFF
TRBJ1-1	.	TRBV4-2	.	TGTGCCAGCAGCCAAGGGCGGGTGCAGGCCATGAACACTGAAGCTTTCTTT	CASSQGRVQAMNTEAFF
TRBJ2-2	once	TRBV6-5	.	TGTGCCAGCAGGCGGGACAGAGAGACCGGGGAGCTGTTTTTT	CASRRDRETGELFF
TRBJ2-7	few	TRBV29-1	TRBD1	TGCAGCGTTGTACAGGGGCGGTACTACGAGCAGTACTTC	CSVVQGRYYEQYF
TRBJ2-3	.	TRBV29-1	TRBD2	TGCAGCGGCAACGGGGGGGGACTGACAGATACGCAGTATTTT	CSGNGGGLTDTQYF
TRBJ1-1	.	TRBV4-1	TRBD1	TGCGCCAGCAGCCAGCAAGTTCCTTGGGACAGGAGGAACACTGAAGCTTTCTTT	CASSQQVPWDRRNTEAFF
TRBJ1-3	.	TRBV7-3	.	TGTGCCAGCAGCTTAAGGGCAGGGTCTGGAAACACCATATATTTT	CASSLRAGSGNTIYF